This TCR beta chain was retrieved from a study of T-cell memory formation after mild COVID-19 (dated by TCRdb to the early 2020s). The study in broad terms: Most TCR sequence clusters were specific to one of the two donors. Longitudinal TCRalpha and TCRbeta repertoire sequencing tracked T-cell clones expanding and contracting after mild COVID-19 in a couple of donors. The cohort was made up of two young adult volunteers, one female and one male, who were previously healthy. General conclusions and limits of the study: Clones contracting from day 15 to 85 had balanced CD4/CD8 phenotypes, while a second wave expanding from day 15 to 37 was biased towards CD4+. SARS-CoV-2 specificity of the second-wave clones peaking on day 37 was not confirmed. Contracting CD4+ clones were located mainly in the CM and EM memory subsets, whereas CD8+ clones were found to be enriched in EMRA. The study covered only a couple of mild cases, and larger cohorts including severe cases with pre-infection samples were considered necessary. The detection of some responding clones in pre-infection memory suggests that pre-existing cross-reactive memory T cells joined the SARS-CoV-2 response.

PBMCs were isolated by Ficoll-Paque density gradient centrifugation. The germline V end is reduced by 1 base and the J end by 4 bases; junction bases left unmatched: 4. From the cysteine through the phenylalanine, the CDR3 covers 15 amino acids. Solely the CDR3 DNA is kept, with 45 bases framed from the first base. Instrument on record: Illumina NovaSeq 6000. TCRalpha and TCRbeta cDNA libraries were constructed by 5'RACE with constant-segment primers, with sample barcodes and unique molecular identifiers being introduced. Trizol reagent was used to extract RNA from every sample. Library amplification was performed in two PCR steps, and a second sample barcode and Illumina TruSeq adapters were introduced in the second step. Sequencing of the libraries was done on an Illumina NovaSeq, producing 2 x 150 bp paired-end reads. In the source study's methods: The reads were demultiplexed and collapsed into UMI-guided consensus sequences using migec v1.2.7. Using mixcr v2.1.11, the UMI consensuses were aligned to TRA and TRB V and J templates and assembled into clonotypes. Clonotypes were classified as expanded or contracted when called significant by both edgeR and NoisET, with noise models trained on biological replicates. edgeR calls used a false discovery rate-adjusted p below 0.01 and a log2 fold-change threshold of 1. As an exploratory analysis of dynamics, max-normalized trajectories of the 1000 most abundant clonotypes were examined by PCA with hierarchical clustering. Each responding clone was given a CD4 or CD8 phenotype based on the CD4+ and CD8+ repertoires, which had been sequenced separately. TCRdb's own reprocessing of the public reads used fastp at Q25 and MiXCR and kept productive beta chains. When rows share a CDR3 protein, they turn into one entry using the most common DNA and genes. TCRdb's processing, not the study's, gives the V and J calls here. The sample data list over 500,000 distinct CDR3 sequences, and 17% of these were observed just once. The top ten clones comprise less than 10% of the sample.

The sample holds a few counts of this clonotype. Its antigen remains undetermined. Base-call qualities are not available, and no considerably larger clone is one nucleotide away. Here the chain combines TRBV12-3 or TRBV12-4 and TRBJ1-5; the junction holds 7 bases that match TRBD1. This TCR was recovered from an adult woman who had mild COVID-19 (a few samples of this study predate the infection). The sample titles of this study are shuffled in the database, so cell type and time point are left out; the donor was told from shared clones. The sequenced sample consisted of PBMCs or a T cell subset sorted from them (not recorded which). The CDR3 loop reads CASSLGDSRNQPQHF. The DNA sequence is given as TGTGCCAGCAGTTTAGGGGACAGCCGTAATCAGCCCCAGCATTTT.